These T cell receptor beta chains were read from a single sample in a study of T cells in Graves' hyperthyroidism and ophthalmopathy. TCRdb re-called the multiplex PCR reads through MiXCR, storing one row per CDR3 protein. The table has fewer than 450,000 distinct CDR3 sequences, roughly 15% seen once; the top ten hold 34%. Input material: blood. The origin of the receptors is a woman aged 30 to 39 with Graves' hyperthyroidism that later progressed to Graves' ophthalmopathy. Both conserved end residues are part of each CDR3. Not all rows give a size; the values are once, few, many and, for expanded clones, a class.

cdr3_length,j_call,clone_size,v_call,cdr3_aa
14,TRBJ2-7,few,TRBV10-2,CASRAPGTKYEQYF
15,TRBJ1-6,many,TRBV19,CASSPLDTRHSPLHF
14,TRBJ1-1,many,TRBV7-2,CASSWDRETPEAFF
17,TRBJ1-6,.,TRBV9,CASSVGGGYAPGSPLHF
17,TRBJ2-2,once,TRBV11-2,CASRKWGRASNTGELFF
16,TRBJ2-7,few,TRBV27,CASSFREPPEGYEQYF
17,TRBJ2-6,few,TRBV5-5,CASSPQGRSSGANVLTF
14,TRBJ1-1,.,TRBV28,CASSLSPWNTEAFF
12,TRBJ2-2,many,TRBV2,CASREGPGELFF
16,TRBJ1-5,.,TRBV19,CASSPLRGHGNQPQHF
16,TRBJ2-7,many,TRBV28,CASSLTRGRFSYEQYF
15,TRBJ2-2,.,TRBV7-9,CASSLEGGFSGELFF
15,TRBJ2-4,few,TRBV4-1,CASRLDGRTKNIQYF
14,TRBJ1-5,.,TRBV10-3,CASRDRGVNQPQHF
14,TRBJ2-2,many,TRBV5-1,CASRETANTGELFF
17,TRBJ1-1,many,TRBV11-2,CASSLVGAWVIGAEAFF
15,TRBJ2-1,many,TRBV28,CASSSGLAGHNEQFF
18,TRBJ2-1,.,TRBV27,CASSPGLAGGPRESEQFF
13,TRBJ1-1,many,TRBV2,CASNIPADTEAFF
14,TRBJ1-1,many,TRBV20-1,CSARNSGIETEAFF
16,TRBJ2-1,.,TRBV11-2,CASSLVLAGAMGEQFF
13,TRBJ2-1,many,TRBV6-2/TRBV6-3,CASSYSDSNEQFF
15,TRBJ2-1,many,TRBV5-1,CASSLQLQGAGEQFF
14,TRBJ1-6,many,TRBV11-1,CASSLEGGPAPLHF
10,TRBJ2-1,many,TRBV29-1,CSVEAAEQFF
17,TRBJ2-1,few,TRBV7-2,CASSFLAGGNSYNEQFF
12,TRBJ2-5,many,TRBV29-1,CSVEVGRETQYF
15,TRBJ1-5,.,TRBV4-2,CASSQDRYSNQPQHF
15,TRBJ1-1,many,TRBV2,CAGRTGGSGNTEAFF
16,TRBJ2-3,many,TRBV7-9,CASSLDGQGSADTQYF
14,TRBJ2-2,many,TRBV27,CASSLTVETGELFF
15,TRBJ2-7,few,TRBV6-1,CASSEALGLAYEQYF
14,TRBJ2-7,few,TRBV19,CASSVGQGAAEQYF
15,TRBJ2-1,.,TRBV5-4,CASSQGQVYFNEQFF
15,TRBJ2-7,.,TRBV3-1,CASSLTWTGSREQYF
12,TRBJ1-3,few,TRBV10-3,CAISEAGDTIYF
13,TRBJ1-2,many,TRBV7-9,CASSSTSFYGYTF
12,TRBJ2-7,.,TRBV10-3,CAISGDSYEQYF
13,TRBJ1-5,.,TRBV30,CAWSITGNRPQHF
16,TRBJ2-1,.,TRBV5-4,CASSSLLAGQANEQFF
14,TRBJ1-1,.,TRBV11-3,CASSLSGQDTEAFF
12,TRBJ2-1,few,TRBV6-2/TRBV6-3,CASSPGTSEQFF
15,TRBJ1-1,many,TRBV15,CATNKMGTGDTEAFF
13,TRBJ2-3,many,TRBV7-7,CASSPSLTDTQYF
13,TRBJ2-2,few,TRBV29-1,CSVRPANTGELFF
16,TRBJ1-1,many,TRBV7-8,CASSLGGGGGHTEAFF
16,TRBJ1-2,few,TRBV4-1,CASSQRAGFTNYGYTF
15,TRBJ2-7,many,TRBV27,CASSRGGLSTYEQYF
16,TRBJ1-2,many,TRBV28,CASSLNPGQGAQGYTF
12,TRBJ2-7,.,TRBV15,CATSMTGREQYF
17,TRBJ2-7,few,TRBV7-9,CASRGTGTGPSLYEQYF
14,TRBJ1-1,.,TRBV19,CASRNDRVGTEAFF
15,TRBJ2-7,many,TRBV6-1,CASSLTPGGLREQYF
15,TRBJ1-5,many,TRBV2,CASSELWGWGQPQHF
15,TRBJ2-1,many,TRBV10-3,CAISEGQGVRNEQFF
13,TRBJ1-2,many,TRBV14,CASSQAGNYGYTF
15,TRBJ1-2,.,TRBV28,CASRDRDSTNYGYAF
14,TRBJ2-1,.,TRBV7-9,CASSSSGSGNEQFF
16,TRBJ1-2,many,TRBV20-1,CSARDWVKNTNYGYTF
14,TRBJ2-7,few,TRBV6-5,CASSYSGLLGEQYF